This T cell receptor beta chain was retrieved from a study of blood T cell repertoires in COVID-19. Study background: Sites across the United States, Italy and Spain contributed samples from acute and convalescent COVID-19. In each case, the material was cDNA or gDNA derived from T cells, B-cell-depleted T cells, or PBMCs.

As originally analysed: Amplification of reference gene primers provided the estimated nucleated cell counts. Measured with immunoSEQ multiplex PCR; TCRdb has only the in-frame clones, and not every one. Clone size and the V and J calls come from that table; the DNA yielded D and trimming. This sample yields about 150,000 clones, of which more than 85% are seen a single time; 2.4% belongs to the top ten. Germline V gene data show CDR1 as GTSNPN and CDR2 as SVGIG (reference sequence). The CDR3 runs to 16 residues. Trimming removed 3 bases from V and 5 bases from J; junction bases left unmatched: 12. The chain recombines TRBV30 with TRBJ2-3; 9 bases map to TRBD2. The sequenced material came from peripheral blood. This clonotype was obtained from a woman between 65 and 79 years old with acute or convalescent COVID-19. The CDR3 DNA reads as TGTGCCTGGAGGGGTCTAGCGGGGACCGCCATAGATACGCAGTATTTT. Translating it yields CAWRGLAGTAIDTQYF.